This is a list of T cell receptor beta chains from one sample in a study of regulatory T cells in long-lasting Graves disease. TCRdb ran MiXCR on the multiplex PCR reads and lists one entry per CDR3 protein. Counted here are a few hundred thousand distinct CDR3 sequences, less than 25% occurring once; the ten biggest clones make up about 26%. This specimen consisted of peripheral blood mononuclear cells (PBMCs), obtained when the disease was refractory, from a patient treated with antithyroid drugs. The source of these receptors is a female donor with Graves disease. CDR3s include the opening cysteine and the closing phenylalanine or tryptophan. A D gene is named only where the DNA matches it firmly. Only some rows state a clone size, as once, few, many or a class for expanded clones.

j_gene	abundance	v_gene	d_gene	CDR3nt	CDR3aa
TRBJ2-5	many	TRBV9	NA	TGTGCCAGCAGCGTAGGGTCGGGAGCGAAAGAGACCCAGTACTTC	CASSVGSGAKETQYF
TRBJ1-1	once	TRBV10-3	NA	TGTGCCGCTAATGGATTAACCCGTAACACTGAAGCTTTCTTT	CAANGLTRNTEAFF
TRBJ1-2	many	TRBV27	TRBD1	TGTGCCAGCATGCGAGGGACAGGGGAAAACTATGGCTACACCTTC	CASMRGTGENYGYTF
TRBJ2-3	NA	TRBV12-3/TRBV12-4	TRBD2	TGTGCCAGCAGCCCAAGGACTAGCGGGACAGACACAGATACGCAGTATTTT	CASSPRTSGTDTDTQYF
TRBJ1-1	NA	TRBV5-1	TRBD1	TGCGCCAGCAGCGACGGGACAGGGACTGAAGCTTTCTTT	CASSDGTGTEAFF
TRBJ2-3	NA	TRBV12-3/TRBV12-4	NA	TGTGCCAGCAGTTTCGACAGGAGTTTAGATACGCAGTATTTT	CASSFDRSLDTQYF
TRBJ2-7	NA	TRBV7-9	NA	TGTGCCAGCAGCTTAAGGGAGGTCTCCTCCTACGAGCAGTACTTC	CASSLREVSSYEQYF
TRBJ2-5	NA	TRBV7-9	NA	TGTGCCAGCAGCTTTTACAGGGCCGGAAAAGAGACCCAGTACTTC	CASSFYRAGKETQYF
TRBJ2-3	NA	TRBV28	TRBD2	TGTGCCAGCAGTTCCGGACTAGCGGGCTTAGATACGCAGTATTTT	CASSSGLAGLDTQYF
TRBJ2-3	few	TRBV7-2	NA	TGTGCCAGCAGCTTCAGGCAGCGAACTAGCACAGATACGCAGTATTTT	CASSFRQRTSTDTQYF
TRBJ1-2	few	TRBV20-1	TRBD1	TGCAGTACAAACTCGGCCGGGACAGGCTATGGCTACACCTTC	CSTNSAGTGYGYTF
TRBJ2-7	once	TRBV6-5	NA	TGTGCCAGCAGTTACTCTCCGGGGTTTGGCTACGAGCAGTACTTC	CASSYSPGFGYEQYF
TRBJ2-1	NA	TRBV9	TRBD2	TGTGCCAGCAGCGCACCCGGGACTAGCGGGAGCAATGAGCAGTTCTTC	CASSAPGTSGSNEQFF
TRBJ2-6	many	TRBV28	NA	TGTGCCAGCAGTATACCAGGAATCTCTGGGGCCAACGTCCTGACTTTC	CASSIPGISGANVLTF
TRBJ1-2	many	TRBV5-1	TRBD1	TGCGCCAGCAGCCGGGACAGCTCTAGCTATGGCTACACCTTC	CASSRDSSSYGYTF
TRBJ2-7	many	TRBV7-3	NA	TGTGCCAGCAGCTTAACACCCGGGACCTACGAGCAGTACTTC	CASSLTPGTYEQYF
TRBJ1-1	few	TRBV5-8	NA	TGTGCCAGCAAACTAGGTCGGACCACTGAAGCTTTCTTT	CASKLGRTTEAFF
TRBJ2-5	many	TRBV11-2	TRBD1	TGTGCCAGCGGTGACAGGGGGCTAAAGACCCAGTACTTC	CASGDRGLKTQYF
TRBJ1-5	few	TRBV12-3/TRBV12-4	NA	TGTGCCAGCAGTCGGGGACGTCAGCCCCAGCATTTT	CASSRGRQPQHF
TRBJ2-2	few	TRBV19	NA	TGTGCCAGTAGAAGGGCTGCGAACACCGGGGAGCTGTTTTTT	CASRRAANTGELFF
TRBJ2-4	many	TRBV2	TRBD1	TGTGCCAGCAGTTACCGGGACAGCAAAAACATTCAGTACTTC	CASSYRDSKNIQYF
TRBJ1-2	few	TRBV11-1	NA	TGTGCCAGCAGCGCCTCCGGGACGCAGGGCCTCTATGGCTACACCTTC	CASSASGTQGLYGYTF
TRBJ1-2	many	TRBV2	NA	TGTGCCAGCAGTGAAACCAGAGACTATGGCTACACCTTC	CASSETRDYGYTF
TRBJ2-7	few	TRBV20-1	NA	TGCAGTGCTCTGGGGGAGAGGGCCTACGAGCAGTACTTC	CSALGERAYEQYF
TRBJ2-7	NA	TRBV29-1	TRBD2	TGCAGCGGGTGGACTAGCGGCTCCTACGAGCAGTACTTC	CSGWTSGSYEQYF
TRBJ1-5	few	TRBV30	TRBD1	TGTGCCTGGAATACAGGGGGCAATCAGCCCCAGCATTTT	CAWNTGGNQPQHF
TRBJ2-5	many	TRBV2	NA	TGTGCCAGCAGTGAAGGCACAGTGCAAGAGACCCAGTACTTC	CASSEGTVQETQYF
TRBJ1-2	few	TRBV19	TRBD1	TGTGCCAGTAGTGACGCAGGGGGCAAGAACTATGGCTACACCTTC	CASSDAGGKNYGYTF
TRBJ2-7	NA	TRBV10-3	TRBD2	TGTGCCGCCACTAGCGGGGGGGCCCGCGAGCAGTACTTC	CAATSGGAREQYF
TRBJ2-1	NA	TRBV2	NA	TGTGCCACCTTCGTCAATGAGCAGTTCTTC	CATFVNEQFF
TRBJ1-1	NA	TRBV14	TRBD1	TGTGCCAGCAGCCAACAAATGACAGGGTTGAAGAGCGCTTTCTTT	CASSQQMTGLKSAFF
TRBJ1-1	few	TRBV19	NA	TGTGCCAGTAGTAGCAAGGGACGGTTGAACACTGAAGCTTTCTTT	CASSSKGRLNTEAFF
TRBJ2-7	NA	TRBV10-3	NA	TGTGCCATCTCGGGAGTGGGGTCATACGAGCAGTACTTC	CAISGVGSYEQYF
TRBJ2-6	few	TRBV7-8	TRBD1	TGTGCCAGCAGCTTACGGGCGAGGACAGGGGTACCTGGGGCCAACGTCCTGACTTTC	CASSLRARTGVPGANVLTF
TRBJ1-5	few	TRBV3-1	NA	TGTGCCAGCAGCCAAGATACAGGTTGGGGCAAGCCCCAGCATTTT	CASSQDTGWGKPQHF
TRBJ2-4	few	TRBV5-1	TRBD2	TGCGCCAGCGCCTTGTCCTGGCGGGAGAGGGACATTCAGTACTTC	CASALSWRERDIQYF
TRBJ2-2	NA	TRBV27	TRBD2	TGTGCCAGCAGTTTAATGGCTAGCGGGAGGGCCGGGGAGCTGTTTTTT	CASSLMASGRAGELFF
TRBJ2-2	NA	TRBV30	NA	TGTGCCTGGAGGGAGGCACGGGCCCGGGTTACCGGGGAGCTGTTTTTT	CAWREARARVTGELFF
TRBJ2-2	NA	TRBV3-1	NA	TGTGCCAGCAGCCAAGATGGAGCGGGCAGGGGGGCCCGGGAGCTGTTTTTT	CASSQDGAGRGARELFF
TRBJ1-5	NA	TRBV6-1	NA	TGTGCCAGCAACCGAAAGAGGGATAGCAATCAGCCCCAGCATTTT	CASNRKRDSNQPQHF
TRBJ2-7	NA	TRBV7-2	NA	TGTGCCAGCAGCTCACTCCAGGGGTACTCCTACGAGCAGTACTTC	CASSSLQGYSYEQYF
TRBJ2-5	many	TRBV2	TRBD2	TGTGCCAGCAGTGGGGAGGGAGTGGTAATCACGAGTCAAGAGACCCAGTACTTC	CASSGEGVVITSQETQYF
TRBJ2-7	NA	TRBV20-1	TRBD1	TGCAGTGCTAGACCGGCGACAGGGAGTAACTACGAGCAGTACTTC	CSARPATGSNYEQYF
TRBJ2-1	NA	TRBV24-1	TRBD2	TGTGCCACCAGTGATTTGAGTCCGGCTAGCGGACTATACAATGAGCAGTTCTTC	CATSDLSPASGLYNEQFF
TRBJ2-6	NA	TRBV4-1	NA	TGCGCCAGCAGCCCGTTCGGAACAGTTGCCTCTGGGGCCAACGTCCTGACTTTC	CASSPFGTVASGANVLTF
TRBJ2-5	many	TRBV12-3/TRBV12-4	NA	TGTGCCAGCAGTTTAGCGGGAATCAGGGCTGATCGAGAGACCCAGTACTTC	CASSLAGIRADRETQYF
TRBJ2-7	NA	TRBV29-1	NA	TGCAGCGTTCTGGGGGGGCTAGAGATCTCCTACGAGCAGTACTTC	CSVLGGLEISYEQYF
TRBJ1-1	few	TRBV15	NA	TGTGCCACCAGCAGAGGTGGACGGCGACAGAACACTGAAGCTTTCTTT	CATSRGGRRQNTEAFF
TRBJ2-5	many	TRBV28	NA	TGTGCCAGCTCACGGGAGCAAGAGACCCAGTACTTC	CASSREQETQYF
TRBJ1-2	many	TRBV28	TRBD1	TGTGCCAGCAGTTTGGAGGGGGCTAATACCTATGGCTACACCTTC	CASSLEGANTYGYTF
TRBJ2-2	NA	TRBV6-1	TRBD1	TGTGCCACCCCAAAGGGGCAGGGGGCCACCGGGGAGCTGTTTTTT	CATPKGQGATGELFF
TRBJ2-7	many	TRBV10-3	NA	TGTGCCACGCAACTGACAAGGGTAAGGTACGAGCAGTACTTC	CATQLTRVRYEQYF
TRBJ1-2	few	TRBV7-9	NA	TGTGCCAGCAGCTTATTACAGAACTATGGCTACACCTTC	CASSLLQNYGYTF